One sample yielded the 16 T cell receptor beta chains listed below, sequenced in a study of sequential checkpoint blockade in melanoma (dated by TCRdb to the late 2010s). The library came from the immunoSEQ multiplex PCR assay. Here the immuneACCESS table is served through TCRdb, limited to in-frame sequences with V and J called. Missing clones are a known gap in these copies; in checked studies unresolved V genes cover under half, and the rest lacks a known reason. The sample has roughly 28,000 clones on record, approximately 75% of them singletons. Clones ranked in the top ten supply less than 15% of the sample. The sample's treatment or condition label, decoded: randomized to nivolumab then ipilimumab (arm A) or the reverse (arm B). This sample comprised CD8+ T cells sorted from blood (inferred from file names), obtained from a patient given nivolumab and ipilimumab in sequence. The receptors shown here come from a human donor with melanoma.

This clone was seen repeatedly, ten times or more. V gene TRBV19 combines with J gene TRBJ2-7; D is unclear. The ends were cut back, 4 bases at V and 3 bases at J, with 10 bases in the middle. CDR1 is LNHDA and CDR2 is SQIVND in the germline V gene (reference sequence). The CDR3 covers 13 residues. The chain's CDR3 is CASSRARDYEQYF. The CDR3 bases are TGTGCCAGTAGTAGGGCCCGAGACTACGAGCAGTACTTC.

The chain has TRBV18 and TRBJ1-1; D call uncertain. Germline assignment: CDR1 KGHSH and CDR2 LQKENI. V was shortened by 2 bases and J by 4 bases, with 14 bases between the two germline ends. This CDR3 contains 15 residues. CDR3 protein: CASSPRRDLSTEAFF. As DNA, the CDR3 is TGTGCCAGCTCACCAAGAAGAGATTTGAGCACTGAAGCTTTCTTT.

This sequence joins TRBV11-2 and TRBJ2-2; TRBD1 might be the D (6 bases). Germline loops: CDR1 SGHAT, CDR2 FQNNGV. This CDR3 comprises 14 residues. Trimming pared 3 bases from V and 6 bases from J, leaving 11 bases between. The CDR3 reads CASSLARGSGELFF. The CDR3 nucleotides are TGTGCCAGCAGCTTGGCCAGGGGTTCCGGGGAGCTGTTTTTT.

The chain links TRBV5-8 to TRBJ1-2, with 10 bases identical to TRBD1. There are 17 residues in the CDR3. Germline CDR1 is SGHTS and CDR2 is YDEGEE. With V trimmed by 0 bases and J by 5 bases, 10 bases remained unmatched. The CDR3 region is CASSLVYVRDRGYGYTF. For the CDR3, the DNA is TGTGCCAGCAGCTTGGTATATGTTCGGGACAGGGGTTATGGCTACACCTTC.

The chain uses TRBV4-3 and TRBJ1-3, with D tentatively TRBD1 (5 bases). CDR1 is LGHNA and CDR2 is YSLEER in the germline V gene. Trimming pared 0 bases from V and 2 bases from J, leaving 23 bases between. The CDR3 has 20 amino acids. The CDR3 DNA reads TGCGCCAGCAGCCAAGATGCCAGCATTAGGGGAAGGAGCACTGGAAACACCATATATTTT. Translating gives CASSQDASIRGRSTGNTIYF.

The CDR3 nucleotides read TGCGCCAGCAGCCAACAGGGGAAAAACATTCAGTACTTC. It encodes CASSQQGKNIQYF. This chain connects TRBV4-1 to TRBJ2-4; perhaps TRBD1 as D (6 bases). The CDR3 runs 13 residues. V was pared by 2 bases and J by 4 bases, with 6 bases between. Germline CDR1 is MGHRA and CDR2 is YSYEKL.

The CDR3 DNA reads TGTGCCAGCAGCCAACGAGAAAGTCAAGAGACCCAGTACTTC. This translates into CASSQRESQETQYF. The chain has TRBV13 and TRBJ2-5; no firm D call. The V gene lost 5 bases and the J gene lost 2 bases, with 12 bases spanning the gap. The germline CDR1 and CDR2 sequences are PRHDT and FYEKMQ (reference sequence). The CDR3 extends over 14 amino acids.

The rearrangement links TRBV7-9 to TRBJ1-3; 8 bases match TRBD1. The CDR3 totals 15 residues. V dropped 1 base and J dropped 3; count of bases not matched to a gene: 2. Germline CDR1 is SEHNR and CDR2 is FQNEAQ (reference sequence). The CDR3 is CASSLVDRVGNTIYF. CDR3 nucleotides: TGTGCCAGCAGCTTAGTGGACAGGGTTGGAAACACCATATATTTT. Supplemented by reference TRBV7-9 and TRBJ1-3, the full variable domain reads DTGVSQNPRHKITKRGQNVTFRCDPISEHNRLYWYRQTLGQGPEFLTYFQNEAQLEKSRLLSDRFSAERPKGSFSTLEIQRTEQGDSAMYLCASSLVDRVGNTIYFGEGSWLTVV.

V and J are TRBV5-6 and TRBJ2-1; a weak D match, TRBD2 (6 bases). Germline loops: CDR1 SGHDT, CDR2 YYEEEE. V shed 6 bases and J shed 2 bases, with 12 bases lying between them. The CDR3 is made up of 14 amino acids. The CDR3 loop reads CASMGGTTYNEQFF. CDR3 coding DNA: TGTGCCAGCATGGGGGGAACCACCTACAATGAGCAGTTCTTC.

This chain connects TRBV28 to TRBJ2-5; D gene uncertain. CDR1 is MDHEN, CDR2 SYDVKM, per germline. V lost 2 bases and J 1 base, leaving 5 bases between the germline ends. The CDR3 loop spans 13 amino acids. CDR3 residues: CASSLATQETQYF. As DNA, the CDR3 is TGTGCCAGCAGTTTAGCTACCCAAGAGACCCAGTACTTC.

This sequence joins TRBV7-2 and TRBJ1-5; D gene unclear. Germline CDR1 reads SGHTA; CDR2 reads FQGNSA. The ends were cut back, 1 base at V and 7 bases at J, with 11 bases in the middle. The CDR3 loop spans 14 amino acids. CDR3 sequence: CASSLGGYRQPQHF. Written as DNA, the CDR3 is TGTGCCAGCAGCTTAGGAGGGTACAGACAGCCCCAGCATTTT.

V and J are TRBV5-8 and TRBJ2-2, with TRBD1 matching 8 bases. The germline gives CDR1 SGHTS, CDR2 YDEGEE. V gave up 5 bases and J gave up 1 base; unmatched junction bases: 4. The length of the CDR3 is 15 residues. CDR3 loop: CASRAGTGNTGELFF. DNA of the CDR3: TGTGCCAGCAGGGCCGGGACAGGGAACACCGGGGAGCTGTTTTTT.

The chain combines TRBV29-1 with TRBJ2-3, with D unclear. The germline V gene has CDR1 SQVTM and CDR2 ANQGSEA. The ends were cut back, 4 bases at V and 2 bases at J, with 7 bases in the middle. This CDR3 is 12 amino acids long. CDR3: CSVVWPTDTQYF. The CDR3 DNA reads TGCAGCGTTGTCTGGCCCACAGATACGCAGTATTTT.

V is TRBV7-9 and J is TRBJ2-2, with a possible D match to TRBD2 (5 bases). Trimming left V 2 bases short and J 1 base short, with 14 bases between. The CDR3 spans 17 residues. Looked up from germline, CDR1 is SEHNR and CDR2 is FQNEAQ (reference sequence). The CDR3 nucleotides read TGTGCCAGCAGCTTATCTCGGGAAGGGCTGAACACCGGGGAGCTGTTTTTT. Encoded protein: CASSLSREGLNTGELFF.

V usage is TRBV7-9 and J usage is TRBJ2-7, with D perhaps matching TRBD2 (5 bases). V was cut by 1 base and J by 3 bases, with 10 bases left in between. Per germline, CDR1 SEHNR and CDR2 FQNEAQ (reference sequence). CDR3 length: 14 residues. The CDR3 loop is CASSLGGEVYEQYF. The CDR3 DNA reads TGTGCCAGCAGCTTAGGGGGAGAGGTCTACGAGCAGTACTTC.

The genes are TRBV4-1 and TRBJ2-6, with D possibly matching TRBD1 (5 bases). V was shortened by 8 bases and J by 0 bases, with 14 bases between the two germline ends. The CDR3 runs to 16 residues. Germline CDR1 MGHRA, CDR2 YSYEKL. The CDR3 loop is CASSRGASSGANVLTF. The CDR3 DNA reads TGCGCCAGCTCCCGTGGGGCTAGCTCTGGGGCCAACGTCCTGACTTTC.